This entry describes one T cell receptor (beta chain). Its target is unknown. The PCR employed 60 Vbeta primers together with 13 Jbeta primers. Assay used: immunoSEQ multiplex PCR; TCRdb lists only in-frame clones, some missing. The sample lists 200,000 to 300,000 clones, roughly 80% occurring once. The CDR3 covers 11 residues. The V end was cut by 10 bases, the J end by 3 bases, with 10 bases between. Germline loops: CDR1 MDHEN, CDR2 SYDVKM. These data come from a study of cytomegalovirus exposure and HLA in healthy donors. Findings and limits, study-wide: Donors were assumed by presence/absence analyses to have roughly uniform sequencing depth. In a later analysis, V- and J-gene trimming of beta chains associated with a DCLRE1C missense variant, replicated independently. Solely CMV serostatus was available to characterize immune exposure.

The chain recombines TRBV28 with TRBJ2-7; D remains ambiguous. Sequencing used PBMCs. This receptor was identified in a woman aged 40-49 years in good health and CMV-seropositive. CDR3 sequence (DNA): TGTGCCACCTCGATAGTCTACGAGCAGTACTTC. It codes for CATSIVYEQYF.